The rows below give T cell receptor beta chains drawn from one sample of a study of cytomegalovirus exposure and HLA in healthy donors. Generated by immunoSEQ multiplex PCR, the TCRdb table keeps only in-frame clones and is missing some. The sample includes about 120,000 clones, 70% to 80% of them seen just once. What was sequenced was PBMCs. These receptors were collected from a man aged 25 to 45 in good health and CMV-seronegative. Both conserved end residues are part of each CDR3. A D gene is named only where the DNA matches it firmly. The size entry is marked missing in some rows and otherwise reads once, few, many or a size class.

CDR3nt	CDR3aa	len	abundance	d_gene	v_gene	j_gene
TGCAGCGTTGAAGATGCATCCCGGACAGGGGCTTACAATGAGCAGTTCTTC	CSVEDASRTGAYNEQFF	17	NA	TRBD1	TRBV29-1	TRBJ2-1
TGTGCCAGCAGTTACATTAGCGGGGGGACCACAGATACGCAGTATTTT	CASSYISGGTTDTQYF	16	NA	TRBD2	TRBV6-5	TRBJ2-3
TGTGCCAGCAACGACCCTCAAGGACTAGCGGGAGGACGGGGAATCAATGAGCAGTTCTTC	CASNDPQGLAGGRGINEQFF	20	NA	TRBD2	TRBV9	TRBJ2-1
TGCGCCAGCACCCTGGGGACAGGGGGCCGGGAGACCCAGTACTTC	CASTLGTGGRETQYF	15	NA	TRBD1	TRBV5-1	TRBJ2-5
TGTGCCAGCAGCCCAATTAGCCGGATCAATGAGCAGTTCTTC	CASSPISRINEQFF	14	NA	NA	TRBV7-9	TRBJ2-1
TGTGCCACCACAGGGGCGCGGGGTGAAAAACTGTTTTTT	CATTGARGEKLFF	13	NA	TRBD1	TRBV10-3	TRBJ1-4
TGTGCCAGCAGCCCCGGGGATACGCAGTATTTT	CASSPGDTQYF	11	NA	NA	TRBV9	TRBJ2-3
TGTGCCAGCAGTGCCGGGACAGGACCCTACAATGAGCAGTTCTTC	CASSAGTGPYNEQFF	15	once	TRBD1	TRBV27	TRBJ2-1
TGTGCCAGCAGCTTAGCGCGGGCGGCAAACATTCAGTACTTC	CASSLARAANIQYF	14	few	NA	TRBV7-2	TRBJ2-4
TGTGCCAGCAGTCAGGATAGGAACACTGAAGCTTTCTTT	CASSQDRNTEAFF	13	NA	NA	TRBV6-4	TRBJ1-1
TGTGCCAGCACCTTCCTCGAGGCTAGTACCTACGAGCAGTACTTC	CASTFLEASTYEQYF	15	NA	NA	TRBV18	TRBJ2-7
TGTGCCAGCTCACCACCCCGGGGGAGCTCCTACGAGCAGTACTTC	CASSPPRGSSYEQYF	15	NA	NA	TRBV18	TRBJ2-7
TGTGCCAGCAGTTACCCTTCGACAGGGCAAGGCGGCTACACCTTC	CASSYPSTGQGGYTF	15	NA	TRBD1	TRBV6-5	TRBJ1-2
TGTGCCAGCAGTTACTCGTCGAGTGTGCAGCCCCAGCATTTT	CASSYSSSVQPQHF	14	NA	NA	TRBV6-5	TRBJ1-5
TGTGCCTGGACTCCGCTAGGGGGTCTAGCCAAAAACATTCAGTACTTC	CAWTPLGGLAKNIQYF	16	NA	NA	TRBV30	TRBJ2-4
TGTGCCAGCAGCTCCAAAGACAGGGAACACGAGCAGTACTTC	CASSSKDREHEQYF	14	NA	TRBD1	TRBV7-9	TRBJ2-7
TGTGCCTGGGCCCCCTTAGCGGGGGGGCCTTCAATAGGGCAGTTCTTC	CAWAPLAGGPSIGQFF	16	NA	TRBD2	TRBV30	TRBJ2-1
TGTGCCAGCAGTGAAGACAGGGGGAGTGAGACCCAGTACTTC	CASSEDRGSETQYF	14	NA	TRBD1	TRBV6-1	TRBJ2-5
TGTGCCAGCACCTGGGAGAGGGCCAAAAACATTCAGTACTTC	CASTWERAKNIQYF	14	NA	NA	TRBV5-4	TRBJ2-4
TGCGCCAGCAGCTTGGCCCGGTTCAACCACGAGCAGTACTTC	CASSLARFNHEQYF	14	NA	NA	TRBV5-1	TRBJ2-7
TGTGCCAGCAGTTGGGGACTCGAAGCTTTCTTT	CASSWGLEAFF	11	NA	NA	TRBV2	TRBJ1-1
TGTGCCAGCAGCTCGTGGGGAGCCAACACCGGGGAGCTGTTTTTT	CASSSWGANTGELFF	15	NA	NA	TRBV9	TRBJ2-2
TGTGCCAGCATGTCAGGACAGGGTCGCGGCGAGCAGTTCTTC	CASMSGQGRGEQFF	14	NA	TRBD1	TRBV6-6	TRBJ2-1
TGTGCCAGCTGCGGGGGGCAGAGGAACACTGAAGCTTTCTTT	CASCGGQRNTEAFF	14	NA	NA	TRBV5-4	TRBJ1-1
TGTGCCAGCATCAGCACGCTTATGGCGGGGAGCTCCTACAATGAGCAGTTCTTC	CASISTLMAGSSYNEQFF	18	NA	NA	TRBV5-6	TRBJ2-1
TGTGCCAGCAGTGGTCCGGGACAGGGGATACCTGAAGCTTTCTTT	CASSGPGQGIPEAFF	15	NA	TRBD1	TRBV28	TRBJ1-1
TGTGCCAGCAACCCGCTAGCGGGACGCACAGATACGCAGTATTTT	CASNPLAGRTDTQYF	15	NA	TRBD2	TRBV2	TRBJ2-3
TGTGCCATCAGTGAGACAGTCCCCCCCTCTGGAAACACCATATATTTT	CAISETVPPSGNTIYF	16	NA	NA	TRBV10-3	TRBJ1-3
TGTGCCAGCAGCTTAGTACAGGGATCTTACCAAGAGACCCAGTACTTC	CASSLVQGSYQETQYF	16	NA	NA	TRBV7-9	TRBJ2-5